This T cell receptor beta chain was retrieved from a study of blood T cell repertoires in COVID-19. Overall study context: PBMCs, B-cell-depleted T cells, or T cells were the source of the cDNA or gDNA that made up the material.

CDR3 length: 15 amino acids. Trimming removed 7 bases from V and 1 base from J; junction bases left unmatched: 6. CDR1 LNHDA and CDR2 SQIVND come from the germline V gene (reference sequence). The data were produced by immunoSEQ multiplex PCR, yet TCRdb's version contains in-frame clones alone and is incomplete. The sample shows more than 250,000 clones, around four fifths of them seen only once. Sequences were obtained from peripheral blood. The chain carries TRBV19 and TRBJ2-1; 8 bases are a match to TRBD1. The TCR sequence derives from a man aged 55 to 70 who had recovered from COVID-19. The CDR3 spells CASNADRGSYNEQFF. The CDR3 region has the DNA TGTGCCAGTAACGCAGACAGGGGTTCCTACAATGAGCAGTTCTTC.